This TCR beta chain was recovered during a study of blood T cell repertoires in COVID-19. Study overall: Nucleic acid was either cDNA or gDNA, and it came from T cells, B-cell-depleted T cells, or PBMCs.

Method: immunoSEQ multiplex PCR; TCRdb's copy keeps in-frame clones and lacks some. The sample contains 150,000 to 200,000 clones, about 89% of which appear only once. Ages ranged from roughly 18 to 100 years, with residence in under 25 US areas. The J segment lost 6 bases and the V segment lost 5 bases, leaving 4 bases of the junction unmatched. The CDR3 has 14 amino acids. Germline V CDR1 and CDR2: LNHDA, SQIVND (reference sequence). Sequencing used PBMCs or T cells enriched from blood (not recorded which). The rearrangement uses TRBV19 and TRBJ1-3, with TRBD1 matching over 10 bases. This sequence was found in a woman aged 18 to 35 who had recovered from COVID-19. This chain's CDR3 is CASSSGQGPNTIYF. DNA of the CDR3: TGTGCCAGTAGTTCGGGACAGGGGCCAAACACCATATATTTT.